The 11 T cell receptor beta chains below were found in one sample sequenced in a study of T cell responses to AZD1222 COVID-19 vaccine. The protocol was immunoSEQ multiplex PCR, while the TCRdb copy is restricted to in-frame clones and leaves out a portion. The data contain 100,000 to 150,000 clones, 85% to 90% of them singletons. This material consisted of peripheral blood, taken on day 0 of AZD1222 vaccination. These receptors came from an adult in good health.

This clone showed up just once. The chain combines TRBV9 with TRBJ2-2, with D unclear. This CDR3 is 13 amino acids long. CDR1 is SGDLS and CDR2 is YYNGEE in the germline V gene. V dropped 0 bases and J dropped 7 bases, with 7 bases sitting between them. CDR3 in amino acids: CASSVVGLGELFF. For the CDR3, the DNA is TGTGCCAGCAGCGTAGTAGGGCTCGGGGAGCTGTTTTTT.

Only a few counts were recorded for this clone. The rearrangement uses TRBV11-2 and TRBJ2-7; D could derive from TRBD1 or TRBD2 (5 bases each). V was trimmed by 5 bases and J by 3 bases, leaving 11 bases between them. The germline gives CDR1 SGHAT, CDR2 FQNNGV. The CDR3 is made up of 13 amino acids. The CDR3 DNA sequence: TGTGCCAGCAGCCAACAGGCGGGCTACGAGCAGTACTTC. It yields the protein CASSQQAGYEQYF.

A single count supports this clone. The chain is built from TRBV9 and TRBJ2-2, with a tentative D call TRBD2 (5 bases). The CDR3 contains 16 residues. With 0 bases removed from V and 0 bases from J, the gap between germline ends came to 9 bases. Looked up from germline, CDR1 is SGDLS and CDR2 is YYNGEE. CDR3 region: CASSVGRSSNTGELFF. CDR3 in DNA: TGTGCCAGCAGCGTAGGGAGGAGCTCGAACACCGGGGAGCTGTTTTTT.

The CDR3: CASSLYPREGYGYTF. The CDR3 DNA is TGTGCCAGCAGTTTATATCCCAGGGAGGGCTATGGCTACACCTTC. The chain links TRBV27 to TRBJ1-2; perhaps TRBD1 as D (5 bases). The length of the CDR3 is 15 residues. Germline-derived CDR1 and CDR2 are MNHEY and SMNVEV (reference sequence). V lost 1 base and J 4 bases, leaving 13 bases between the germline ends.

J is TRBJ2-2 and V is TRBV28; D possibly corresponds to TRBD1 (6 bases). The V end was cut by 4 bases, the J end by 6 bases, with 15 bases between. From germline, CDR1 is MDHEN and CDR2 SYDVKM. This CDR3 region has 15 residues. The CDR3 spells CASSSNQGIAGELFF. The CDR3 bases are TGTGCCAGCAGTTCAAATCAGGGGATCGCCGGGGAGCTGTTTTTT.

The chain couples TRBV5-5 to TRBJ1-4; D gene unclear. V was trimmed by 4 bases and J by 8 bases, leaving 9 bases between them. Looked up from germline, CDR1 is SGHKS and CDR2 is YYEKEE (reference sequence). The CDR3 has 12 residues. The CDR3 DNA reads TGTGCCAGCAGCCGACTGGGGGAAAAACTGTTTTTT. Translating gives CASSRLGEKLFF.

CDR3 coding DNA: TGTGCCAGCAGCCAAGTGGGGGGCCGAAACACCATATATTTT. Its protein is CASSQVGGRNTIYF. The V call is TRBV4-2, the J call TRBJ1-3; D perhaps matches TRBD1 (6 bases). The CDR3 contains 14 residues. CDR1 and CDR2 from the germline V gene are LGHNA and YNFKEQ. Trimming pared 1 base from V and 5 bases from J, leaving 9 bases between.

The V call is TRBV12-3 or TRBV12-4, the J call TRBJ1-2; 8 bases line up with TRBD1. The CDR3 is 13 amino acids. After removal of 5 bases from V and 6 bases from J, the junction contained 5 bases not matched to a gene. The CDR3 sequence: CASSVSGGNGYTF. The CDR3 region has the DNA TGTGCCAGCAGTGTATCAGGGGGCAATGGCTACACCTTC.

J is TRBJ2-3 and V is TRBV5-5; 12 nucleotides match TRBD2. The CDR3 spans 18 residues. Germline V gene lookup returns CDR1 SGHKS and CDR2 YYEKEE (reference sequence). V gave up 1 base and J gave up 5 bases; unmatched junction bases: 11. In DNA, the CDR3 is TGTGCCAGCAGCTTGTTGACTAGCGGGGGCCCCGATAGAGATACGCAGTATTTT. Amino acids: CASSLLTSGGPDRDTQYF.

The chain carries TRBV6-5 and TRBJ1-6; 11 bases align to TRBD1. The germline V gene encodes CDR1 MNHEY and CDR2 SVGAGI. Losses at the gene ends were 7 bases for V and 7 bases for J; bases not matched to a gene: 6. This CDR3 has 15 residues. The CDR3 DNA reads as TGTGCCAGCACATTGGACAGGGGGCGGAATTCACCCCTCCACTTT. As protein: CASTLDRGRNSPLHF.

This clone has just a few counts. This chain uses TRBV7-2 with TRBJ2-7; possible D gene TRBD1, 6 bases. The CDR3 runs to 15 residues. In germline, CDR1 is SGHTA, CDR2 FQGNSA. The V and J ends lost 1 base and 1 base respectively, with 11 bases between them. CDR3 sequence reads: CASSLDRVRSYEQYF. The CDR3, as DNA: TGTGCCAGCAGCTTAGACAGGGTCAGATCCTACGAGCAGTACTTC.